The present TCR beta chain was sequenced within a study of regulatory T cells in long-lasting Graves disease. This clonotype was recorded at least ten times. Its antigen is as yet unknown. Study-wide points: Lower TCR diversity was seen in persistent Graves' patients than in newly diagnosed ones.

Time point specified: newly diagnosed GD, antithyroid drugs for less than 3 months. RNA extracted from PBMCs served as the sequencing template. All patients originated from an endocrinology department located in Xi'an, China. Through Arm-PCR of CDR3 regions and iRepertoire HTBI primers, TCR beta libraries were built. Authors' data handling: Identification of gene segments yielded some 60 TRBV and some 14 TRBJ across samples. Via MiXCR, TCRdb re-called the multiplex PCR reads, giving one row per CDR3 protein. TCRdb's processing, not the authors', yielded these V and J calls. The sample shows roughly 250,000 distinct CDR3 sequences, more than 15% of them seen only once. Trimming removed 2 bases from V and 6 bases from J, with 8 bases in between. CDR1 SGHKS and CDR2 YYEKEE come from the germline V gene (reference sequence). The length of the CDR3 is 13 residues. These sequences were also reported in another study, on T cells in Graves' hyperthyroidism and ophthalmopathy. That report adds: Blood also held most thyroid clonotypes expanded beyond 0.001.

Source: peripheral blood mononuclear cells (PBMCs), taken at new diagnosis, from a patient treated with antithyroid drugs. The sequence was obtained from a woman younger than 45 with Graves disease. The chain joins TRBV5-5 to TRBJ2-2, with no clear D. As DNA, the CDR3 is TGTGCCAGCAGCTTATTCCCCCCCGGGGAGCTGTTTTTT. Translating it yields CASSLFPPGELFF.